These 32 T cell receptor beta chains came from one sample sequenced in a study of post-analysis software for immune sequencing data. Points from the study as a whole: Patients carried roughly 5 TRBV segments more frequently than controls did, and TRBV5-6, TRBV5-1 and TRBV20-1 were among them.

No cognate antigen is known for these TCRs. The TCR beta cDNA libraries contained unique molecular identifiers. TCRdb re-derived calls from the PCR reads in MiXCR, one entry per CDR3 protein. The sample holds approximately 150,000 distinct CDR3 sequences, about 32% seen once. The sample consisted of blood. The receptor source for this set is a girl under 18 with multiple sclerosis.

With regard to this clonotype: A much bigger clone sits one base away, suggesting this may be a read error. The CDR3 bases are TGTGCCAGCAGCCGCGACAGCCTCACCGGGACTAACTATGGCTGCACCTTC. Amino acids: CASSRDSLTGTNYGCTF. The V and J genes are TRBV6-1 and TRBJ1-2; D is possibly TRBD1 (5 bases). This CDR3 comprises 17 residues. Per germline, CDR1 MNHNS and CDR2 SASEGT.

In this sample, this clonotype turned up many times. V usage is TRBV5-5 and J usage is TRBJ2-4; 10 bases are shared with TRBD2. CDR1 and CDR2 from the germline V gene are SGHKS and YYEKEE (reference sequence). J gave up 1 base and V 2 bases, and 6 bases lay outside the gene matches. The CDR3 extends over 17 amino acids. CDR3 bases: TGTGCCAGCAGCTTCTCCGGGACTAGCGCGGCCAAAAACATTCAGTACTTC. Translated: CASSFSGTSAAKNIQYF.

With respect to this clonotype: One base away lies a much larger clone, so this may be a sequencing read error. The genes are TRBV29-1 and TRBJ2-7, with D perhaps matching TRBD1 (6 bases). The CDR3 extends over 12 amino acids. V lost 4 bases and J 7 bases, leaving 14 bases between the germline ends. Germline-derived CDR1 and CDR2 are SQVTM and ANQGSEA. This chain's CDR3 is CSVGDKRNEQYF. CDR3 DNA sequence: TGCAGCGTTGGGGACAAACGTAATGAGCAGTACTTC.

J is TRBJ2-5 and V is TRBV29-1, with TRBD2 matching over 14 bases. CDR1 and CDR2 from the germline V gene are SQVTM and ANQGSEA. This CDR3 comprises 14 residues. Trimming removed 6 bases from V and 5 bases from J; junction bases left unmatched: 5. In nucleotides, the CDR3 is TGCAGCGTGGGGACTAGCGGGAGACAGGAGACCCAGTACTTC. The encoded protein is CSVGTSGRQETQYF.

The V gene is TRBV27, the J gene TRBJ1-2; 7 nucleotides line up with TRBD1. Unmatched junction bases numbered 7, after V lost 3 bases and J lost 9 bases. The CDR3 extends over 13 amino acids. The germline V gene has CDR1 MNHEY and CDR2 SMNVEV (reference sequence). The CDR3 coding sequence is TGTGCCAGCAGTTTTATAGACAGGGCTAGCTACACCTTC. Protein: CASSFIDRASYTF.

CDR3 sequence reads: CASRGQTTPMYNEQFF. In nucleotides, the CDR3 is TGTGCCAGCAGAGGCCAGACTACCCCTATGTACAATGAGCAGTTCTTC. The rearrangement uses TRBV12-3 or TRBV12-4 and TRBJ2-1, with D possibly TRBD2 on 5 matching bases. V lost 6 bases and J lost 4, with 19 bases in between. CDR3 size: 16 residues.

As to this clonotype: The junction and the germline gene differ at one end; a read error may be behind it. The V call is TRBV12-3 or TRBV12-4, the J call TRBJ2-1, with D tentatively TRBD2 (6 bases). This CDR3 is built from 16 residues. The CDR3 DNA follows: TGTGCCGGCAGTTTGAACTCGGGACTGGCGGACAATGAGCAGTTCTTC. It yields the protein CAGSLNSGLADNEQFF.

This clonotype came up a few times. The V call is TRBV15, the J call TRBJ1-1, with 9 bases matching TRBD1. Trimming took 2 bases from V and 6 from J; bases not matched to a gene: 13. Germline V gene sequence: CDR1 LNHNV, CDR2 YYDKDF (reference sequence). The CDR3 extends over 17 amino acids. The CDR3 spells CATSRMSLRQGGPEAFF. In DNA, the CDR3 is TGTGCCACCAGCAGAATGTCGTTGAGACAGGGGGGCCCTGAAGCTTTCTTT.

At least ten counts were recorded for this clonotype. The rearrangement links TRBV10-2 to TRBJ2-4; no clear D. Per the germline V gene, CDR1 is WSHSY and CDR2 is SAAADI. The CDR3 loop spans 13 amino acids. The V gene lost 4 bases and the J gene lost 5 bases, with 9 bases spanning the gap. CDR3 residues: CASSVAVENIQYF. The CDR3 nucleotides read TGCGCCAGCAGTGTGGCCGTGGAAAACATTCAGTACTTC.

This clonotype was seen at least ten times. The J gene is TRBJ2-7, the V gene TRBV29-1; TRBD1 agrees at 7 bases. The CDR3 extends over 14 amino acids. V dropped 3 bases and J dropped 2; count of bases not matched to a gene: 7. Germline V gene lookup returns CDR1 SQVTM and CDR2 ANQGSEA. CDR3 DNA sequence: TGCAGCGTTGAGGTGACAGGGAAACCCTACGAGCAGTACTTC. The encoded protein is CSVEVTGKPYEQYF.

The rearrangement joins TRBV7-2 to TRBJ2-5; tentatively, D is TRBD2 (6 bases). Deletions cut 5 bases from V and 5 bases from J, with 21 bases between. The CDR3 extends over 16 amino acids. CDR1 SGHTA and CDR2 FQGNSA come from the germline V gene. The DNA for the CDR3 is TGTGCCAGCAGCCCCCTTTCAGGAGGGGATCGTGAGACCCAGTACTTC. It yields the protein CASSPLSGGDRETQYF.

Comments on this clonotype: This clone may be a read error of a much larger clone one base away. The V gene is TRBV2, the J gene TRBJ2-1, with TRBD2 identical over 8 bases. Germline CDR1 reads SNHLY; CDR2 reads FYNNEI. This CDR3 is 15 amino acids long. Here the CDR3 reads CAGSEGVAGMEEQFF. The CDR3 nucleotides read TGTGCCGGCAGTGAGGGGGTAGCGGGAATGGAAGAGCAGTTCTTC.

For this clonotype: Possible read error: a much larger clone is one base away. The V and J genes are TRBV20-1 and TRBJ2-7; a weak D match, TRBD2 (5 bases). The CDR3 spans 14 residues. V shed 1 base and J shed 3 bases, with 13 bases lying between them. Germline V gene sequence: CDR1 DFQATT, CDR2 SNEGSKA (reference sequence). The CDR3: CSARASSESYEQYF. CDR3 coding DNA: TGCAGTGCTAGAGCGAGTAGCGAGAGCTACGAGCAGTACTTC.

The chain is built from TRBV15 and TRBJ2-5; D may correspond to TRBD1 or TRBD2 (5 bases each). The last part of the DNA fits TRBJ2-7 better; the J call may be wrong. Germline-derived CDR1 and CDR2 are LNHNV and YYDKDF (reference sequence). The CDR3 covers 15 residues. The CDR3 loop reads CATSRARDGFYEQYF. The CDR3 DNA follows: TGTGCCACCAGCAGAGCCCGGGACGGATTCTACGAGCAGTACTTC.

The chain uses TRBV5-6 and TRBJ2-7, with TRBD2 identical over 9 bases. Unmatched junction bases numbered 6, after V lost 2 bases and J lost 3 bases. CDR1 SGHDT and CDR2 YYEEEE come from the germline V gene. This CDR3 contains 15 residues. Here the CDR3 DNA reads TGTGCCAGCAGCTTTCTGCGGGGGGGCATCTACGAGCAGTACTTC. It yields the protein CASSFLRGGIYEQYF.

About this clonotype: Just one base apart from a much larger clone, this may be a read error. This sequence joins TRBV4-2 and TRBJ2-3, with 13 bases identical to TRBD2. CDR3 length: 16 amino acids. The germline V gene has CDR1 LGHNA and CDR2 YNFKEQ. CDR3 residues: CASSLRTSGSTDMQYF. In DNA, the CDR3 is TGTGCCAGCAGCCTACGGACTAGCGGGAGCACAGATATGCAGTATTTT.

The rearrangement uses TRBV18 and TRBJ2-5; 7 bases map to TRBD1. CDR3 length: 15 amino acids. With 1 base clipped from V and 1 base from J, the junction kept 3 bases outside the gene matches. Germline V gene data show CDR1 as KGHSH and CDR2 as LQKENI. CDR3 sequence: CASSPRSGGQETQYF. CDR3 sequence (DNA): TGTGCCAGCTCACCACGGTCAGGGGGCCAAGAGACCCAGTACTTC.

In this sample, this clonotype turned up many times. J is TRBJ2-7 and V is TRBV28; D is perhaps TRBD2 (6 bases). Germline-derived CDR1 and CDR2 are MDHEN and SYDVKM. The CDR3 runs to 16 residues. V dropped 7 bases and J dropped 3 bases, with 22 bases sitting between them. As DNA, the CDR3 is TGTGCCAGCACCGAATGGACGGGACTCCTATACTACGAGCAGTACTTC. This gives the protein CASTEWTGLLYYEQYF.

This clonotype was counted between two and nine times. The chain couples TRBV3-1 to TRBJ2-6; no firm D call. From germline, CDR1 is LGHDT and CDR2 YNNKEL (reference sequence). Trimming took 0 bases from V and 2 from J, leaving 11 bases between them. This CDR3 region has 17 residues. This chain's CDR3 is CASSQDSGSAGANVLTF. In nucleotides, the CDR3 is TGTGCCAGCAGCCAAGACTCCGGGTCCGCTGGGGCCAACGTCCTGACTTTC.

V usage is TRBV11-1 and J usage is TRBJ1-1; a possible D gene is TRBD1 (5 bases). The germline CDR1 and CDR2 sequences are SGHAT and FQDESV (reference sequence). The CDR3 runs 13 residues. Trimming took 2 bases from V and 5 from J, leaving 9 bases between them. CDR3 sequence reads: CASSLLRVTEAFF. CDR3 in DNA: TGTGCCAGCAGCTTACTCAGGGTGACTGAAGCTTTCTTT.

Ten or more counts support this clonotype. The chain couples TRBV4-2 to TRBJ2-3; a weak D match, TRBD2 (5 bases). Deletions cut 0 bases from V and 0 bases from J, with 10 bases between. This CDR3 is 16 amino acids long. Germline V gene lookup returns CDR1 LGHNA and CDR2 YNFKEQ. The CDR3: CASSQDLGGSTDTQYF. In DNA form, the CDR3 reads TGTGCCAGCAGCCAAGATCTAGGCGGGAGCACAGATACGCAGTATTTT.

This clonotype was seen at least ten times. V is TRBV7-2 and J is TRBJ2-5; D possibly corresponds to TRBD2 (6 bases). Germline CDR1 reads SGHTA; CDR2 reads FQGNSA. The germline V and J ends were trimmed by 11 bases and 2 bases, with 18 bases remaining between them. The length of the CDR3 is 14 residues. CDR3 in amino acids: CALVGTSQQETQYF. The CDR3 DNA follows: TGTGCCCTAGTGGGAACTAGCCAACAAGAGACCCAGTACTTC.

This rearrangement joins TRBV9 to TRBJ2-3; the D gene could be TRBD1 or TRBD2 (5 bases each). The V gene's germline CDR1 is SGDLS and CDR2 YYNGEE. The CDR3 loop spans 14 amino acids. Deletions cut 0 bases from V and 2 bases from J, with 7 bases between. The CDR3 sequence: CASSVGGTTDTQYF. In DNA form, the CDR3 reads TGTGCCAGCAGCGTAGGGGGGACCACAGATACGCAGTATTTT.

The sample holds a few counts of this clonotype. This could be a read error, since a much larger clone is one nucleotide away. DNA of the CDR3: TGCAGCGTTGAAGGCCAGCGGAGCTACAATGAGCAGTTCTTC. It specifies CSVEGQRSYNEQFF. V and J are TRBV29-1 and TRBJ2-1; the D gene is possibly TRBD2 (5 bases). The CDR3 totals 14 residues. Trimming took 1 base from V and 3 from J, leaving 10 bases between them. Germline values: CDR1 SQVTM, CDR2 ANQGSEA.

There are many counts of this clonotype. The gene calls are TRBV27 and TRBJ2-3, with 11 bases identical to TRBD1. The CDR3 is 17 amino acids. CDR1 MNHEY and CDR2 SMNVEV come from the germline V gene (reference sequence). Trimming cost V 3 bases and J 3 bases; bases outside gene matches: 8. CDR3 region: CASSLGSGQGGTDTQYF. The CDR3, as DNA: TGTGCCAGCAGTTTGGGCTCGGGACAGGGGGGAACAGATACGCAGTATTTT.

The gene calls are TRBV20-1 and TRBJ2-3; 7 nucleotides align to TRBD2. Germline V gene lookup returns CDR1 DFQATT and CDR2 SNEGSKA (reference sequence). J lost 13 bases, V lost 3 bases, and 13 bases had no gene match. This CDR3 has 13 residues. CDR3 coding DNA: TGCAGTGCTAGTAAATCGGGGCGGGAGAACGAGTATTTT. Amino acid sequence: CSASKSGRENEYF.

Notes on this clonotype: This may be a read error, as it is one base from a much larger clone. V gene TRBV4-1 combines with J gene TRBJ2-3, with 8 bases fitting TRBD2. The CDR3 spans 15 residues. CDR1 is MGHRA, CDR2 YSYEKL, per germline. The CDR3 loop is CASSPRLAFTGTQYF. The DNA for the CDR3 is TGCGCCAGCAGCCCCCGACTAGCGTTCACAGGTACGCAGTATTTT.

This clonotype was recorded at least ten times. The chain joins TRBV25-1 to TRBJ2-7; no firm D call. The CDR3 length is 12 residues. V dropped 2 bases and J dropped 3 bases, with 5 bases sitting between them. Germline loops: CDR1 MGHDK, CDR2 SYGVNS. CDR3 bases: TGTGCCAGCAGTGAAAAAGGCTACGAGCAGTACTTC. It is translated as CASSEKGYEQYF.

The chain couples TRBV7-2 to TRBJ1-2; tentative D call: TRBD1 (6 bases). The germline V and J ends were trimmed by 6 bases and 0 bases, with 8 bases remaining between them. Per the germline V gene, CDR1 is SGHTA and CDR2 is FQGNSA. This CDR3 is 13 amino acids long. The CDR3 loop is CASRQGSNYGYTF. CDR3 bases: TGTGCCAGCAGACAGGGATCTAACTATGGCTACACCTTC. Drawing the rest from reference TRBV7-2 and TRBJ1-2, the complete variable domain is GAGVSQSPSNKVTEKGKDVELRCDPISGHTALYWYRQSLGQGLEFLIYFQGNSAPDKSGLPSDRFSAERTGGSVSTLTIQRTQQEDSAVYLCASRQGSNYGYTFGSGTRLTVV.

Regarding this clonotype: The junction shows a germline mismatch at one end, possibly a read error. The chain carries TRBV3-1 and TRBJ1-1, with TRBD1 as a possible D gene (5 bases). The CDR3 totals 12 residues. CDR1 and CDR2 (germline): LGHDT, YNNKEL (reference sequence). CDR3 amino acids: CTSQTGNTEAFF. In DNA, the CDR3 is TGTACCAGCCAAACAGGAAACACTGAAGCTTTCTTT.

In regard to this clonotype: Possible read error: a much larger clone is one base away. The V gene is TRBV12-3 or TRBV12-4, the J gene TRBJ2-7; no reliable D call. The CDR3 is 12 residues long. V was cut by 2 bases and J by 5 bases, with 7 bases left in between. This chain's CDR3 is CASSLRSDEQYF. The CDR3 nucleotides are TGTGCCAGCAGTTTAAGATCCGACGAGCAGTACTTC.

The V gene is TRBV6-6, the J gene TRBJ2-5; maybe TRBD1 (6 bases). The CDR3 consists of 14 residues. Trimming cost V 7 bases and J 2 bases, with 14 bases left between them. Per germline, CDR1 MNHNY and CDR2 SVGAGI (reference sequence). CDR3 protein: CASTLTGLQETQYF. CDR3 coding DNA: TGTGCCAGCACCCTTACAGGGCTTCAAGAGACCCAGTACTTC.